This T cell receptor (beta chain) is drawn from a study of blood T cells in healthy people across ages. The CDR3 sequence is 14 residues long. Per the germline V gene, CDR1 is SGHRS and CDR2 is YFSETQ. V was trimmed by 2 bases and J by 5 bases, leaving 13 bases between them. PCR was performed a second time for about 7 to 11 cycles using a sample-barcoded 5' primer and a J-beta primer mix. TCRdb reanalysed the 5' RACE reads using MiXCR and keeps one entry per CDR3 protein. The sample shows under 1,100,000 distinct CDR3 sequences, around 27% of them seen only once. These data also featured in a second study, about T cells of mothers and their children.

The chain couples TRBV5-1 to TRBJ1-1, with D maybe TRBD1 (6 bases). The sample consisted of blood. The source of this sequence is a girl aged 2 to 10 in good health. The CDR3 sequence: CASSLLGGETEAFF. The CDR3 nucleotides read TGCGCCAGCAGCTTACTAGGGGGTGAGACTGAAGCTTTCTTT. Looking up the rest from reference TRBV5-1 and TRBJ1-1 gives the full variable domain: KAGVTQTPRYLIKTRGQQVTLSCSPISGHRSVSWYQQTPGQGLQFLFEYFSETQRNKGNFPGRFSGRQFSNSRSEMNVSTLELGDSALYLCASSLLGGETEAFFGQGTRLTVV.